This T cell receptor beta chain is from a study of blood T cell repertoires in COVID-19. As originally analysed: Researchers report that nucleated cell counts were estimated from reference gene primer amplification. TCRdb keeps only in-frame clones here, not all; method: immunoSEQ multiplex PCR. The V and J calls and clone size are taken from that table; D and trimming were inferred from the DNA. The table includes around 210,000 clones, approximately 82% detected once. This sequence was found in a human donor in a cohort sampled during active COVID-19. The sequencing sample was made of peripheral blood.

The CDR3 reads CATSDFPSSNEQFF. CDR3 nucleotide sequence: TGTGCCACCAGTGATTTCCCTAGCTCTAATGAGCAGTTCTTC. The chain combines TRBV24-1 with TRBJ2-1, with D tentatively TRBD2 (5 bases). Trimming stripped 1 base from V and 7 bases from J, with 10 bases between. The CDR3 has 14 residues. The V gene's germline CDR1 is KGHDR and CDR2 SFDVKD.